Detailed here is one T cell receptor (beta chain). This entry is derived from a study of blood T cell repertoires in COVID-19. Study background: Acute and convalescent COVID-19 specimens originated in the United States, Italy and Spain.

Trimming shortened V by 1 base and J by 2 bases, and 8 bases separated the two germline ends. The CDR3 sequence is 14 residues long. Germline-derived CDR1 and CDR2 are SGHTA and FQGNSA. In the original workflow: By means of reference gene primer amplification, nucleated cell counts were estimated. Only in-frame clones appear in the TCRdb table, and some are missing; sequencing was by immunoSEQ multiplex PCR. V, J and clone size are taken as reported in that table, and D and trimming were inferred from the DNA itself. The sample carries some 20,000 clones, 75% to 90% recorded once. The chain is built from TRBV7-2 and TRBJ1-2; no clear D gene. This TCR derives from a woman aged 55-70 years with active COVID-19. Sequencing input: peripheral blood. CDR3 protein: CASSLGGGNYGYTF. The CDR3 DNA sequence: TGTGCCAGCAGCTTAGGGGGAGGCAACTATGGCTACACCTTC.